The clone carrying this T cell receptor beta chain was picked up a small number of times. This entry is derived from a study of molecular identifiers for immune sequencing clone quantification. Libraries of bulk TCR were made by previously described methods (with listed TCR primers). MiXCR, run by TCRdb on the PCR reads, gives a single entry per CDR3 protein. The sample lists around 460,000 distinct CDR3 sequences, over 20% occurring once. CDR1 and CDR2 from the germline V gene are SGHTA and FQGTGA. The V end lost 2 bases, the J end lost 4 bases, and 12 bases lay between the germline ends. This CDR3 is 15 amino acids long.

The receptor comes from a human donor in good health. Some libraries in this study had Jurkat cell RNA spiked in. The V call is TRBV7-3, the J call TRBJ2-1; tentatively, D is TRBD2 (6 bases). Material: naive CD8+ T cells from blood, with Jurkat cell RNA spiked in. Subset indicated: FACS-sorted CD8+CD4-CCR7+CD45RA+ naive T cells. The CDR3 reads CASSLGSSVYNEQFF. The CDR3 DNA sequence: TGTGCCAGCAGCTTAGGTTCTAGCGTTTACAATGAGCAGTTCTTC.